The TCR beta chain described here comes from a study of cytomegalovirus exposure and HLA in healthy donors. The ends were cut back, 4 bases at V and 4 bases at J, with 10 bases in the middle. Germline CDR1 reads MGHRA; CDR2 reads YSYEKL. The CDR3 covers 13 residues. Regarding this clone: Its cognate antigen is unknown.

PCR was performed using 60 Vbeta and 13 Jbeta primers. Measured with immunoSEQ multiplex PCR; TCRdb has only the in-frame clones, and not every one. The sample lists hundreds of thousands of clones, about 75% occurring once. General observations from the study: A list of more than 150 TCR beta chains associated with cytomegalovirus was given. Later analysis showed most CMV-associated TCR beta chains appearing HLA-restricted. Some V segments (TRBV6-2 and TRBV6-3 among them) were excluded as indistinguishable.

The sample consisted of PBMCs. This clonotype was sampled from a male donor in good health and CMV-seronegative. The chain employs TRBV4-1 and TRBJ1-1, with D perhaps matching TRBD1 (5 bases). The CDR3 sequence is CASSRAGPTEAFF. The CDR3 nucleotides read TGCGCCAGCAGCCGTGCAGGGCCCACTGAAGCTTTCTTT.